The clone carrying this T cell receptor beta chain was detected many times. Antigen specificity is unknown. Study results and limitations: Tumor Treg TCRs overlapped most with tumor naive CD4+ cells. The larger-cohort validation was restricted to a single TCR beta V-J rearrangement rather than whole repertoires.

The CDR3 covers 14 residues. Germline CDR1 reads SGHRS; CDR2 reads YFSETQ. Germline trimming cut 4 bases from V and 9 bases from J; bases unmatched to any gene: 7. Semi-nested PCR with Nested Universal Primer A followed constant-region reverse priming of full-length variable regions. TCRdb independently ran MiXCR on the 5' RACE reads; one entry per CDR3 protein. The sample has about 55,000 distinct CDR3 sequences, roughly 15% seen once. The source of this sequence is a female donor with breast cancer. This sequence joins TRBV5-1 and TRBJ1-6; 7 bases align to TRBD1. Source material: naive CD4+ T cells sorted from blood. The sample's subset: naive CD4+ T cells, CD4+CD45RA+CD25-. The CDR3 DNA follows: TGCGCCAGCAGCGATAGGACAGGAAGTTCACCCCTCCACTTT. This sequence encodes CASSDRTGSSPLHF. The full variable domain, its missing parts supplied by reference TRBV5-1 and TRBJ1-6, is KAGVTQTPRYLIKTRGQQVTLSCSPISGHRSVSWYQQTPGQGLQFLFEYFSETQRNKGNFPGRFSGRQFSNSRSEMNVSTLELGDSALYLCASSDRTGSSPLHFGNGTRLTVT.